The 9 T cell receptor beta chains reported below all come from one sample, sequenced in a study of CD8+ T cells in alopecia areata. Reverse transcription of extracted RNA yielded cDNA, which provided the sequencing template. Sequenced by immunoSEQ multiplex PCR; TCRdb stores in-frame clones only, minus some. The sample yields over 70,000 clones, around 60% seen once. The treatment was: oral pan-JAK inhibitor, 5-10 mg twice daily. This material consisted of CD8+ T cells sorted from blood, taken at week 24, from a patient treated with tofacitinib. These receptors all come from a human donor with alopecia areata.

The rearrangement links TRBV6-4 to TRBJ2-2, with 7 bases that match TRBD1. This CDR3 has 14 amino acids. CDR1 and CDR2 (germline): MRHNA, SNTAGT. J lost 5 bases, V lost 4 bases, and 4 bases had no gene match. The CDR3 nucleotides are TGTGCCAGCAGTGGCCAGACAGGGACCGGGGAGCTGTTTTTT. It is translated as CASSGQTGTGELFF.

This clone was detected once. The rearrangement uses TRBV9 and TRBJ2-7; a possible D gene is TRBD2 (7 bases). The length of the CDR3 is 12 residues. Germline loops: CDR1 SGDLS, CDR2 YYNGEE. The V end was cut by 3 bases, the J end by 4 bases, with 8 bases between. Here the CDR3 DNA reads TGTGCCAGCAGCGAGGGGGGGTACGAGCAGTACTTC. Protein sequence: CASSEGGYEQYF.

The chain recombines TRBV2 with TRBJ1-5; D gene ambiguous. The CDR3 length is 12 residues. V was pared by 8 bases and J by 0 bases, with 5 bases between. From germline, CDR1 is SNHLY and CDR2 FYNNEI. In DNA form, the CDR3 reads TGTGCCAGCCATTATAGCAATCAGCCCCAGCATTTT. As protein: CASHYSNQPQHF. Together with reference TRBV2 and TRBJ1-5, the CDR3 gives the full variable domain: EPEVTQTPSHQVTQMGQEVILRCVPISNHLYFYWYRQILGQKVEFLVSFYNNEISEKSEIFDDQFSVERPDGSNFTLKIRSTKLEDSAMYFCASHYSNQPQHFGDGTRLSIL.

The genes are TRBV29-1 and TRBJ2-3; D may correspond to TRBD1 or TRBD2 (6 bases each). Germline assignment: CDR1 SQVTM and CDR2 ANQGSEA. This CDR3 is built from 15 residues. V was pared by 6 bases and J by 1 base, with 17 bases between. CDR3 protein: CSVRGGLGGTDTQYF. CDR3 nucleotides: TGCAGCGTCCGTGGGGGGCTTGGGGGCACAGATACGCAGTATTTT.

J is TRBJ2-1 and V is TRBV7-9, with 9 positions matching TRBD2. The CDR3 runs 15 residues. CDR1 is SEHNR and CDR2 is FQNEAQ in the germline V gene (reference sequence). Germline trimming cut 2 bases from V and 5 bases from J; bases unmatched to any gene: 4. The CDR3 region has the DNA TGTGCCAGCAGCTTACTAGCGGGGATTGACAATGAGCAGTTCTTC. The encoded protein is CASSLLAGIDNEQFF.

The V and J genes are TRBV27 and TRBJ2-7; D not resolved. CDR1 and CDR2 from the germline V gene are MNHEY and SMNVEV (reference sequence). This CDR3 is built from 13 residues. V shed 6 bases and J shed 3 bases, with 12 bases lying between them. CDR3 sequence reads: CASRKGWGYEQYF. CDR3 DNA: TGTGCCAGCAGAAAGGGATGGGGCTACGAGCAGTACTTC.

This clone has just one count. This chain links TRBV5-1 with TRBJ2-1; 9 bases align to TRBD2. Germline values: CDR1 SGHRS, CDR2 YFSETQ. V gave up 8 bases and J gave up 5 bases; unmatched junction bases: 11. This CDR3 comprises 15 residues. CDR3 sequence reads: CASRTAGGPNNEQFF. In nucleotides, the CDR3 is TGCGCCAGTCGGACGGCGGGAGGGCCGAACAATGAGCAGTTCTTC.

There are a few counts of this clone. This sequence joins TRBV7-2 and TRBJ2-1; 8 bases fit TRBD2. Germline trimming cut 0 bases from V and 8 bases from J; bases unmatched to any gene: 9. This CDR3 is 16 amino acids long. Germline CDR1 reads SGHTA; CDR2 reads FQGNSA. CDR3 loop: CASSLASGGPAHEQFF. The CDR3 region has the DNA TGTGCCAGCAGCTTAGCTTCGGGGGGGCCCGCCCATGAGCAGTTCTTC.

J is TRBJ2-1 and V is TRBV27; tentative D call: TRBD2 (7 bases). Germline V lookup: CDR1 MNHEY, CDR2 SMNVEV (reference sequence). The CDR3 runs to 16 residues. Trimming left V 3 bases short and J 7 bases short, with 19 bases between. CDR3 loop: CASSFVVGGPTNEQFF. In DNA form, the CDR3 reads TGTGCCAGCAGTTTTGTCGTGGGGGGGCCTACAAATGAGCAGTTCTTC.